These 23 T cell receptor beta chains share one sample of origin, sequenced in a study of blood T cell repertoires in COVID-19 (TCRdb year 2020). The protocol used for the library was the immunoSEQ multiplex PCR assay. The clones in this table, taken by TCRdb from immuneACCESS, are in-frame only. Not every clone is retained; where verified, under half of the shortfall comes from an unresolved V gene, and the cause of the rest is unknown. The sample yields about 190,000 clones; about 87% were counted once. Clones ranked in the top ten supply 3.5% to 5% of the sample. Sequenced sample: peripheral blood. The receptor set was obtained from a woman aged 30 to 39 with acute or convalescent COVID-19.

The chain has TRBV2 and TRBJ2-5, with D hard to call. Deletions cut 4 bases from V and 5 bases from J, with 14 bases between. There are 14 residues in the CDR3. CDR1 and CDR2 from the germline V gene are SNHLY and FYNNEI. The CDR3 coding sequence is TGTGCCAGCAGTGGGGCAAGAATGCGCGAGACCCAGTACTTC. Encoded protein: CASSGARMRETQYF.

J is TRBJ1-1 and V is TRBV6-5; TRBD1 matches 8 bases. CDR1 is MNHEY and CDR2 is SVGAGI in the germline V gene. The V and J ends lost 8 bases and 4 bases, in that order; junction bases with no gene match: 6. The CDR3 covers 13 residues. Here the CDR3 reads CASAQGARTEAFF. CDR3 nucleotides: TGTGCCAGCGCCCAGGGGGCCCGCACTGAAGCTTTCTTT.

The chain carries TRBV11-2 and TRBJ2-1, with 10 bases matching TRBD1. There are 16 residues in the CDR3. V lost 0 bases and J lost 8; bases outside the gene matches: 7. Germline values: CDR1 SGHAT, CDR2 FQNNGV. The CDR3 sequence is CASSLDTGQGVYEQFF. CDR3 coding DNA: TGTGCCAGCAGCTTAGATACAGGACAGGGGGTCTATGAGCAGTTCTTC.

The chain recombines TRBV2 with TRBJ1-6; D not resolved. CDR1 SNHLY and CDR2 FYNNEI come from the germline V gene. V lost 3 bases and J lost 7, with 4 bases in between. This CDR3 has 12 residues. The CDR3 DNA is TGTGCCAGCAGTGACGGGAATTCACCCCTCCACTTT. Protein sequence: CASSDGNSPLHF.

The CDR3 region has the DNA TGTGCCACCAGTGACCGAGTAGCGGGAGGCCTGCAGTATTTT. Translating gives CATSDRVAGGLQYF. This chain uses TRBV24-1 with TRBJ2-3; 10 nucleotides line up with TRBD2. The CDR3 loop spans 14 amino acids. After removal of 4 bases from V and 11 bases from J, the junction contained 8 bases not matched to a gene. Germline V gene data show CDR1 as KGHDR and CDR2 as SFDVKD.

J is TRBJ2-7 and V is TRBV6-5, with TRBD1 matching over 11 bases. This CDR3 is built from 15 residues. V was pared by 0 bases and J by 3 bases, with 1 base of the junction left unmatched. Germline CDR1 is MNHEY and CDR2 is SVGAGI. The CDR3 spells CASSYSGQGGYEQYF. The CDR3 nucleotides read TGTGCCAGCAGTTACTCGGGACAGGGGGGCTACGAGCAGTACTTC.

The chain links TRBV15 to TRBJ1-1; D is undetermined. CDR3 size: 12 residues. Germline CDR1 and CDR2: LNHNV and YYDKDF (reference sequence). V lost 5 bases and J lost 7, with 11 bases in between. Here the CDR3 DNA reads TGTGCCACCAGCGCAGGAACCCATGAAGCTTTCTTT. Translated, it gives CATSAGTHEAFF.

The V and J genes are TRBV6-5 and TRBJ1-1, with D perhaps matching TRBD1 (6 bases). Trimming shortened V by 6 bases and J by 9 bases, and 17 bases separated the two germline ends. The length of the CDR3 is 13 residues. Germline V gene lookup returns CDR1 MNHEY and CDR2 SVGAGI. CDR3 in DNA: TGTGCCAGCAGGATCAGTGGACAGAGTAAAGCTTTCTTT. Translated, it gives CASRISGQSKAFF.

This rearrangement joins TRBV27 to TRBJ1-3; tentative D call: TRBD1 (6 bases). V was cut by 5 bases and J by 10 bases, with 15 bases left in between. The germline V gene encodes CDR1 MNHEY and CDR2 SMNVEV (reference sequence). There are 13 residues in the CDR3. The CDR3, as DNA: TGTGCCAGCAGTGAACGATTAGGGGGAACCATATATTTT. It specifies CASSERLGGTIYF.

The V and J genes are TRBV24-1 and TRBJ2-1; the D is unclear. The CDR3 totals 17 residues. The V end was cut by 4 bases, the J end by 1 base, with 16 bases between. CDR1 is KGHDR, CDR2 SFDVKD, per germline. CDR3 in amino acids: CATSDLNLGGSYNEQFF. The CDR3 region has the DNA TGTGCCACCAGTGACCTCAACCTCGGCGGTTCCTACAATGAGCAGTTCTTC.

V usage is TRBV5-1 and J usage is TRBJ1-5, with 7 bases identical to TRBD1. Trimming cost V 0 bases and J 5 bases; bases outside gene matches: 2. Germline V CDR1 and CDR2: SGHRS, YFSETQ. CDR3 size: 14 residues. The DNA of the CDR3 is TGCGCCAGCAGCTTGGAAGGGGGCGATCAGCCCCAGCATTTT. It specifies CASSLEGGDQPQHF. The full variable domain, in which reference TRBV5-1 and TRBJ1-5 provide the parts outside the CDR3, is KAGVTQTPRYLIKTRGQQVTLSCSPISGHRSVSWYQQTPGQGLQFLFEYFSETQRNKGNFPGRFSGRQFSNSRSEMNVSTLELGDSALYLCASSLEGGDQPQHFGDGTRLSIL.

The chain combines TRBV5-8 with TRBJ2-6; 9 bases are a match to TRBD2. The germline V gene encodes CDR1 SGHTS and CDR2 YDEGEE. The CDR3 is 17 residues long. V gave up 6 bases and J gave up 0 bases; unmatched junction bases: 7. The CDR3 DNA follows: TGTGCCAGCAACCCCGGGACTAGCTCCTCTGGGGCCAACGTCCTGACTTTC. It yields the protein CASNPGTSSSGANVLTF.

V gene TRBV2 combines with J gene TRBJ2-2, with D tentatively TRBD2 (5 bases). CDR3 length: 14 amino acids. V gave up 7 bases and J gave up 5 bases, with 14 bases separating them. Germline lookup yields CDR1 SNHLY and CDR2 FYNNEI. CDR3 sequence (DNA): TGTGCCAGCATTATTTTCCCGGGGACCGGGGAGCTGTTTTTT. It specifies CASIIFPGTGELFF.

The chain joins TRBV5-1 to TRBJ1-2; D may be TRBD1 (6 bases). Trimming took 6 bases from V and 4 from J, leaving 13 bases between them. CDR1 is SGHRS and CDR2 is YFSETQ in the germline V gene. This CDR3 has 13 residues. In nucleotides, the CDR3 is TGCGCCAGCACAAATCAGGGGAGCTATGGCTACACCTTC. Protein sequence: CASTNQGSYGYTF.

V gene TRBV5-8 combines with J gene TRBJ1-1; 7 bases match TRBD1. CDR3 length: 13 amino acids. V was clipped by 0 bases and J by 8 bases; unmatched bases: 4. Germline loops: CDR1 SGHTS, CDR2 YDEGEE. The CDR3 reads CASSLGGTAEAFF. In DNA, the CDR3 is TGTGCCAGCAGCTTGGGAGGGACAGCCGAAGCTTTCTTT.

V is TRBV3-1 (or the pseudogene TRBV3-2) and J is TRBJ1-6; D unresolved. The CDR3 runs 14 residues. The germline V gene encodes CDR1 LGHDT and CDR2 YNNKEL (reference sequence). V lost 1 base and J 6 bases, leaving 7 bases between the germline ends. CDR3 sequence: CASSQVRANSPLHF. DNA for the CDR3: TGTGCCAGCAGCCAAGTGAGGGCTAATTCACCCCTCCACTTT.

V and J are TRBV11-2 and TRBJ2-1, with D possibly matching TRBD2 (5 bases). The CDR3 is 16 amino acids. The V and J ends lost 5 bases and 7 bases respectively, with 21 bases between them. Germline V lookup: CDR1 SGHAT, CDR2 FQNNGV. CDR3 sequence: CASSRSGRLGNNEQFF. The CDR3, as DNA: TGTGCCAGCAGCCGGTCGGGAAGGCTGGGAAATAATGAGCAGTTCTTC.

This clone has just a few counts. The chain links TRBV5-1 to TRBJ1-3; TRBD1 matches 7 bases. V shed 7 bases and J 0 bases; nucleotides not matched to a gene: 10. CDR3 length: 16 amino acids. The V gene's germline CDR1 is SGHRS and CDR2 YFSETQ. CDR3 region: CASCPTGQNSGNTIYF. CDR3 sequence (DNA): TGCGCCAGCTGCCCGACAGGGCAAAACTCTGGAAACACCATATATTTT.

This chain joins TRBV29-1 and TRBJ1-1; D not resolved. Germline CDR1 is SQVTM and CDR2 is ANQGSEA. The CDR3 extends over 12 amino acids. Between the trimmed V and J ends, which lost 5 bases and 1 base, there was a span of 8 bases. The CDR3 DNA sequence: TGCAGCGTTTCCACAGAGAACACTGAAGCTTTCTTT. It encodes CSVSTENTEAFF.

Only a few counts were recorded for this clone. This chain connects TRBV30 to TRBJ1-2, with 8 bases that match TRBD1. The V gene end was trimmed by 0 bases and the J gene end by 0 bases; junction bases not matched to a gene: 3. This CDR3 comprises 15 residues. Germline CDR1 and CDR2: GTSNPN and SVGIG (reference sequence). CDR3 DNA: TGTGCCTGGAGTGTATTACAGGGGGCTAACTATGGCTACACCTTC. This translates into CAWSVLQGANYGYTF. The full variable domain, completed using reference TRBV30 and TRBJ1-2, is SQTIHQWPATLVQPVGSPLSLECTVEGTSNPNLYWYRQAAGRGLQLLFYSVGIGQISSEVPQNLSASRPQDRQFILSSKKLLLSDSGFYLCAWSVLQGANYGYTFGSGTRLTVV.

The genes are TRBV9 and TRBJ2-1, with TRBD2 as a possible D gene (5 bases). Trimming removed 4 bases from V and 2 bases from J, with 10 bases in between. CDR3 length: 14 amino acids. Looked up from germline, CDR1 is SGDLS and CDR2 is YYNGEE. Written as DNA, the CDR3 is TGTGCCAGCAGCCTCGGGGTAGCCTACAATGAGCAGTTCTTC. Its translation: CASSLGVAYNEQFF.

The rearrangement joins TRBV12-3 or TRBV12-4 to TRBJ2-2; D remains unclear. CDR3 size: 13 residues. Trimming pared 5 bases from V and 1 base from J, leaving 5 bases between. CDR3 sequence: CASSQENTGELFF. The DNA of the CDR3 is TGTGCCAGCAGTCAGGAGAACACCGGGGAGCTGTTTTTT.

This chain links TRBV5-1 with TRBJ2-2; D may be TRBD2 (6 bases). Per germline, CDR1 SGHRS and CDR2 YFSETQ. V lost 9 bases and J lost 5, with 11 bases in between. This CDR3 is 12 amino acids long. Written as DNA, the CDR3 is TGCGCCATTTCGGCGGGGACCGGGGAGCTGTTTTTT. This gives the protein CAISAGTGELFF.